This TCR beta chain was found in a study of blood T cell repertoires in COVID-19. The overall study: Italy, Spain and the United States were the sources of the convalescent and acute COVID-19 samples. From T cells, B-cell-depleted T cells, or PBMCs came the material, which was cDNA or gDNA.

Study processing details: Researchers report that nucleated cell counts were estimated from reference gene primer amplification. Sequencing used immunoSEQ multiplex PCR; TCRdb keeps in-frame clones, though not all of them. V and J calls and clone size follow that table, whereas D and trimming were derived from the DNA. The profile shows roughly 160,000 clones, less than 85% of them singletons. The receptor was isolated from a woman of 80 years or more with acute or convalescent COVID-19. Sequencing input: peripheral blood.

The CDR3 loop is CAWGLGVTQYF. The CDR3 DNA follows: TGTGCCTGGGGATTAGGGGTGACCCAGTACTTC. This chain links TRBV30 with TRBJ2-5, with D maybe TRBD1 (5 bases). The CDR3 covers 11 residues. Germline V CDR1 and CDR2: GTSNPN, SVGIG (reference sequence). V dropped 5 bases and J dropped 7 bases, with 11 bases sitting between them.